This T cell receptor (beta chain) originates from a study of OX40 agonist ivuxolimab in advanced cancers. Study observations and caveats: A proportion of nonresponders additionally exhibited low normalized T-cell clonal expansion.

Trimming took 1 base from V and 0 from J, leaving 7 bases between them. The CDR3 loop spans 15 amino acids. CDR1 SGHTA and CDR2 FQGNSA come from the germline V gene. The data were produced by immunoSEQ multiplex PCR, yet TCRdb's version contains in-frame clones alone and is incomplete. Counted here are roughly 60,000 clones, approximately 89% occurring once; the ten biggest clones make up roughly 0.45%. On this clone: Its antigen is undetermined.

This specimen was CD4+ or CD8+ T cells sorted from blood, taken in a trial of the OX40 agonist ivuxolimab. This receptor was taken from an adult with an advanced solid tumor such as melanoma, head and neck, liver or kidney cancer. The chain couples TRBV7-2 to TRBJ1-5; possible D gene TRBD1, 5 bases. The CDR3, as DNA: TGTGCCAGCAGCTTAGGACAGCCTAGCAATCAGCCCCAGCATTTT. Translation: CASSLGQPSNQPQHF.